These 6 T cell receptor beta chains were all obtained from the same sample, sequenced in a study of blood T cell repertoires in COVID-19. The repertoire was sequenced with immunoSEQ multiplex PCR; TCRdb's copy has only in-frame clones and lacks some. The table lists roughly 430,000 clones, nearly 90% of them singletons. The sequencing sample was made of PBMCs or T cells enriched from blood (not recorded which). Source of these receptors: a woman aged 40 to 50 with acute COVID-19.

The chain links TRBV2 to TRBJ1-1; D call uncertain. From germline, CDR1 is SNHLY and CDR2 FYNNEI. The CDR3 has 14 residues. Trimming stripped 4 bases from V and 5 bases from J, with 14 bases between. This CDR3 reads CASSVLRGKTEAFF. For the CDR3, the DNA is TGTGCCAGCAGTGTTCTCCGCGGGAAGACTGAAGCTTTCTTT.

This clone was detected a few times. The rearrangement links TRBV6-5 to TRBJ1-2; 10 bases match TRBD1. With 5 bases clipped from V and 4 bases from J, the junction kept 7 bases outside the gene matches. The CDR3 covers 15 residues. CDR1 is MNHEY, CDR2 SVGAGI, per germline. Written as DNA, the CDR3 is TGTGCCAGCAGTAACCGGGACAGGGGAAGCTATGGCTACACCTTC. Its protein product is CASSNRDRGSYGYTF.

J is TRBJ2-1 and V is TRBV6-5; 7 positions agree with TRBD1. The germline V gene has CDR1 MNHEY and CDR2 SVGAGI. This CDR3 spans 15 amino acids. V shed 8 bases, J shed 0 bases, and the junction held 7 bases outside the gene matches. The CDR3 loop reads CASARGPSSYNEQFF. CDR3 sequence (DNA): TGTGCCAGCGCGAGGGGGCCGAGCTCCTACAATGAGCAGTTCTTC.

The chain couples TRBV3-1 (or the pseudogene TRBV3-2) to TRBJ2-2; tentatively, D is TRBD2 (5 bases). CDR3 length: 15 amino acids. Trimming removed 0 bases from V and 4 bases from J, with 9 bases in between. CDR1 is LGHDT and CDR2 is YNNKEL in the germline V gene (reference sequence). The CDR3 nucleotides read TGTGCCAGCAGCCAAGATTTGGGGAGCACCGGGGAGCTGTTTTTT. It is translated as CASSQDLGSTGELFF.

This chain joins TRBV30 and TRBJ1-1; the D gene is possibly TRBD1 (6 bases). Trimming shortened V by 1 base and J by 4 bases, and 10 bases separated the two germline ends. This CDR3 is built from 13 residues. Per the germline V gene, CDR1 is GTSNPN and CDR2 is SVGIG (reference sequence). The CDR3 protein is CAWSGQGFTEAFF. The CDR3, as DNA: TGTGCCTGGAGTGGTCAGGGGTTCACTGAAGCTTTCTTT. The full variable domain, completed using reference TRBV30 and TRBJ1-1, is SQTIHQWPATLVQPVGSPLSLECTVEGTSNPNLYWYRQAAGRGLQLLFYSVGIGQISSEVPQNLSASRPQDRQFILSSKKLLLSDSGFYLCAWSGQGFTEAFFGQGTRLTVV.

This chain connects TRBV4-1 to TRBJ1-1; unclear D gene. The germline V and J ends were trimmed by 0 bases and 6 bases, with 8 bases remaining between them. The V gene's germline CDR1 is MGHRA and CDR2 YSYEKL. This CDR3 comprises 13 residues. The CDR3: CASSQDLTAEAFF. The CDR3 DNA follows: TGCGCCAGCAGCCAAGATCTCACTGCTGAAGCTTTCTTT.